This record concerns one T cell receptor beta chain sequence. This entry is derived from a study of blood T cell repertoires in COVID-19. About the study: COVID-19 samples from acute and convalescent phases originated in the United States, Italy and Spain. T cells, B-cell-depleted T cells, or PBMCs supplied cDNA or gDNA.

TCRdb's copy holds only in-frame clones and misses some; the assay was immunoSEQ multiplex PCR. The sample carries under 400,000 clones, about 90% recorded once. V shed 1 base and J 0 bases; nucleotides not matched to a gene: 5. The CDR3 extends over 17 amino acids. The germline gives CDR1 MNHNS, CDR2 SASEGT. The sequence was obtained from a man aged 18 to 35 with active or convalescent COVID-19. The specimen sequenced was peripheral blood. The chain recombines TRBV6-1 with TRBJ1-5; 8 bases line up with TRBD1. This CDR3 is CASSEGTGINSNQPQHF. The CDR3 DNA is TGTGCCAGCAGTGAAGGGACAGGGATCAATAGCAATCAGCCCCAGCATTTT.